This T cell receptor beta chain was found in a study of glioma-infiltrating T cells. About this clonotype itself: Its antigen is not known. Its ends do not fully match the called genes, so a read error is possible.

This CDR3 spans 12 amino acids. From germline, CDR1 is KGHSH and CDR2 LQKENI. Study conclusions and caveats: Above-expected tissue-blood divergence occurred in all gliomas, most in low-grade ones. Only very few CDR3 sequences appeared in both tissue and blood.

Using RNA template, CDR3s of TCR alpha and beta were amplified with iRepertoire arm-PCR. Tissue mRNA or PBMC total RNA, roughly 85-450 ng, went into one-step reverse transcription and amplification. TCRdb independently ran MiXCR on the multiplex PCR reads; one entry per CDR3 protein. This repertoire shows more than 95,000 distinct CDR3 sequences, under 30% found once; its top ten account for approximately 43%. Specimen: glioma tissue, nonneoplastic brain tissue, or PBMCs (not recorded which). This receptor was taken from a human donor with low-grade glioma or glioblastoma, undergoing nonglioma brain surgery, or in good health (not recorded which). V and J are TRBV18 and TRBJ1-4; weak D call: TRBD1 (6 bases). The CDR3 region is CASSPGHERLFF. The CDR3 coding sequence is TGTGCCAGCTCACCGGGACATGAAAGACTGTTTTTT. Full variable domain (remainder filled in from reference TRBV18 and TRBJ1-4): NAGVMQNPRHLVRRRGQEARLRCSPMKGHSHVYWYRQLPEEGLKFMVYLQKENIIDESGMPKERFSAEFPKEGPSILRIQQVVRGDSAAYFCASSPGHERLFFGSGTQLSVL.